This T cell receptor beta chain came from a study of cytomegalovirus exposure and HLA in healthy donors. About the research overall: As released early, the data held 70 million to 95 million unique TCRs from HLA-typed donors.

V was pared by 6 bases and J by 1 base, with 12 bases of the junction left unmatched. Per germline, CDR1 MGHRA and CDR2 YSYEKL. This CDR3 region has 17 residues. General study findings and limits: According to a later analysis, donors in an Asian-associated ancestry cluster reportedly had fewer N-insertions than the roughly 640-donor mean. In vitro work confirmed that a few CMV-associated chains recognize CMV antigens.

The PCR employed 60 Vbeta primers together with 13 Jbeta primers. Some clones are missing from TCRdb's copy, which holds only in-frame ones; the method was immunoSEQ multiplex PCR. In the table there are about 150,000 clones, 80% to 85% of which are singletons. Remarks on this clone: The antigen remains unidentified.

The specimen was PBMCs. The sequence derives from a woman aged 25 to 45 in good health and CMV-seronegative. V gene TRBV4-1 combines with J gene TRBJ2-1, with TRBD2 identical over 7 bases. The CDR3 DNA follows: TGCGCCAGCAGTCCTTTGGGTAGCGGGTCATCCTACAATGAGCAGTTCTTC. It encodes CASSPLGSGSSYNEQFF.